This TCR beta chain was sequenced for a study of breast tumors, draining lymph nodes, adjacent tissues. In TCRdb, the multiplex PCR reads were re-called with MiXCR into one record per CDR3 protein. The data show about 15,000 distinct CDR3 sequences, 52% seen once. The CDR3 totals 13 residues. Per germline, CDR1 SGHTA and CDR2 FQGNSA. Trimming pared 3 bases from V and 4 bases from J, leaving 9 bases between. This clonotype is classed as medium-sized. Source material: tumor-adjacent breast tissue. The chain employs TRBV7-2 and TRBJ1-2; no clear D. This clonotype originated in a female donor with breast cancer. Some clones in this sample may be carry-over from other donors' samples. Written as DNA, the CDR3 is TGTGCCAGCAGCTTCAGACGGACCTATGGCTACACCTTC. Its translation is CASSFRRTYGYTF.